These T cell receptor beta chains were read from a single sample in a study of blood T cell repertoires in COVID-19. Profiled with immunoSEQ multiplex PCR; TCRdb holds only in-frame clones, not every one. This sample carries some 200,000 clones, about four fifths of them seen once, and the ten largest clones take more than 9%. The sequencing input was peripheral blood. The receptors were gathered from an elderly woman with acute or convalescent COVID-19. The conserved cysteine and the conserved F or W are not part of the CDR3 here.

TRBJ1-2 | TRBV24-1 | ATSDAPGQGDYGYT
TRBJ1-2 | TRBV7-2 | ASSLASRGQSYT
TRBJ1-4 | TRBV19 | ASSTLRGGGEKLF
TRBJ1-6 | TRBV6-6 | ASSSRTGVESPLH
TRBJ1-1 | TRBV12-3/TRBV12-4 | ASRPQGNTEAF
TRBJ1-2 | TRBV7-9 | ASSLVSGVYGYT
TRBJ2-7 | TRBV19 | ASSIGGTPGLSYEQY
TRBJ1-1 | TRBV30 | AWVPPEGVNTEAF
TRBJ1-2 | TRBV3-1/TRBV3-2 | ASSQGEGSRT
TRBJ1-5 | TRBV3-1/TRBV3-2 | ASSLGSVNQPQH
TRBJ2-3 | TRBV6-5 | ASSPQSTFTDTQY
TRBJ1-2 | TRBV30 | AWSSLGTGGYGYT
TRBJ1-6 | TRBV7-2 | ASSLGQFSYNSPLH
TRBJ2-7 | TRBV4-1 | ASSQLAVPGQSSSYEQY
TRBJ2-3 | TRBV6-4 | ASSVDMGTDTQY
TRBJ1-2 | TRBV6-6 | ASTAGGGYT
TRBJ2-7 | TRBV2 | ASSEEVVQGYEQY
TRBJ2-3 | TRBV5-8 | ASGLTGAKQDTQY
TRBJ2-1 | TRBV6-6 | ASSPDTVNNEQF
TRBJ1-5 | TRBV23-1 | ASSQRGADQPQH
TRBJ1-6 | TRBV6-4 | ASSSRGNSPLH
TRBJ2-2 | TRBV3-1/TRBV3-2 | ASSLGGVNAGELF
TRBJ1-1 | TRBV23-1 | ASSQPNLGPRGTEAF
TRBJ2-2 | TRBV19 | ASSGGVMNTGELF
TRBJ2-2 | TRBV11-2 | ASSLNPQLGTGELF
TRBJ2-3 | TRBV3-1/TRBV3-2 | ASSPGASGRAPDTQY
TRBJ1-2 | TRBV5-5 | ASSLEGQSANGYT
TRBJ1-6 | TRBV5-1 | ASSIDQGDESPLH
TRBJ1-5 | TRBV19 | ASSDDRVGQPQH
TRBJ2-2 | TRBV5-4 | ASTWEFNTGELF
TRBJ2-2 | TRBV7-8 | ASSYVTYANTGELF